This T cell receptor beta chain stems from a study of beta chain features in type 1 diabetes. Study summary: Healthy donors resembled patients in age, gender and cell yields. Whole-study findings and limits: For patients, the naive, central memory and Treg TCRB repertoires appeared more alike than for healthy donors. Among patients with Type 1 diabetes, TCRB CDR3s were moderately but significantly shorter in every one of the four CD4+ subsets.

Every bit of the isolated RNA underwent reverse transcription, so sequencing read expressed TCRB transcripts. Sequencing used immunoSEQ multiplex PCR; TCRdb keeps in-frame clones, though not all of them. The profile shows 150,000 to 170,000 clones, 10% of them singletons. As regards this clone: Its antigen is undetermined.

Trimming shortened V by 0 bases and J by 2 bases, and 14 bases separated the two germline ends. In germline, CDR1 is SGHDN, CDR2 FVKESK. The CDR3 has 17 amino acids. A single heparinised draw of approximately 110 mL on average was taken per donor. The receptor was isolated from a man aged 25-45 years with type 1 diabetes. Specimen: central memory CD4+ T cells from blood. The rearrangement joins TRBV14 to TRBJ2-1, with TRBD2 as a possible D gene (6 bases). The CDR3 nucleotides read TGTGCCAGCAGCCAAGATGCGAGGGGAGGACCCTACAATGAGCAGTTCTTC. This codes for CASSQDARGGPYNEQFF.